This TCR beta chain was retrieved from a study of human T cells and chemical hapten exposure. Study context: Upper back patch tests used 0.01% DPC, scored after 6 days. Patients having alopecia areata, totalis or universalis were mostly female. Slight volume differences across pooled libraries mainly accounted for varying per-sample TCR yields.

TCRdb used MiXCR to reprocess the RACE reads, holding one entry per CDR3 protein. The table includes about 260,000 distinct CDR3 sequences, over 8% detected once. A few counts support this clonotype. The CDR3 spans 12 residues. Trimming took off 2 bases at V and 15 bases at J, with 14 bases between the two ends. The V gene's germline CDR1 is SNHLY and CDR2 FYNNEI. Indicated time point: pre-sensitization, week 0. The treatment denotes: therapeutic diphenylcyclopropenone sensitization with weekly scalp DPC. The specimen was whole blood, collected in connection with sensitization to the hapten diphenylcyclopropenone (DPC). The chain recombines TRBV2 with TRBJ2-1, with D perhaps TRBD2 (6 bases). This receptor was obtained from a woman between 40 and 50 years old with alopecia areata. Some clones in this sample may be carry-over from other donors' samples. The CDR3 protein is CASSERLATTFF. CDR3 DNA: TGTGCCAGCAGTGAAAGGCTAGCGACGACGTTCTTC.